The 32 T cell receptor beta chains reported below all come from one sample, sequenced in a study of cytomegalovirus exposure and HLA in healthy donors. A multiplex PCR was run with 60 Vbeta primers and 13 Jbeta primers. TCRdb keeps only in-frame clones here, not all; method: immunoSEQ multiplex PCR. Counted here are over 150,000 clones, roughly 87% occurring once; the ten biggest clones make up about 1.6%. The sequenced material came from PBMCs. Every receptor here comes from a girl between 10 and 17 years old in good health and CMV-seropositive.

The rearrangement joins TRBV2 to TRBJ2-2; TRBD1 matches at 12 bases. The CDR3 covers 15 residues. In germline, CDR1 is SNHLY, CDR2 FYNNEI. J gave up 4 bases and V 6 bases, and 3 bases lay outside the gene matches. CDR3 nucleotides: TGTGCCAGCAGGCCGGGACAGGGGGCCACCGGGGAGCTGTTTTTT. It encodes CASRPGQGATGELFF.

The chain has TRBV11-1 and TRBJ1-1; no clear D. The CDR3 runs 14 residues. Germline CDR1 SGHAT, CDR2 FQDESV (reference sequence). V was shortened by 0 bases and J by 2 bases, with 7 bases between the two germline ends. CDR3 loop: CASSLAPGNTEAFF. The DNA for the CDR3 is TGTGCCAGCAGCTTAGCTCCAGGAAACACTGAAGCTTTCTTT. The entire variable domain, with the rest obtained from reference TRBV11-1 and TRBJ1-1, is as follows: EAEVAQSPRYKITEKSQAVAFWCDPISGHATLYWYRQILGQGPELLVQFQDESVVDDSQLPKDRFSAERLKGVDSTLKIQPAELGDSAMYLCASSLAPGNTEAFFGQGTRLTVV.

This chain uses TRBV28 with TRBJ1-2; 9 bases are a match to TRBD1. Germline CDR1 MDHEN, CDR2 SYDVKM. The length of the CDR3 is 15 residues. V lost 7 bases and J lost 4; bases outside the gene matches: 10. CDR3 in amino acids: CASKPGQGSSYGYTF. The CDR3 nucleotides are TGTGCCAGCAAACCGGGACAGGGATCTTCCTATGGCTACACCTTC.

This clone was detected only a few times. The chain recombines TRBV7-8 with TRBJ1-5, with 9 bases aligning to TRBD1. Germline loops: CDR1 SGHVS, CDR2 FQNEAQ. This CDR3 has 16 residues. V lost 1 base and J lost 6; bases outside the gene matches: 7. The CDR3 nucleotides read TGTGCCAGCAGCTTAGTTCAACAGGGGGCAAGTCAGCCCCAGCATTTT. Translating it yields CASSLVQQGASQPQHF.

The CDR3 reads CASSLRPAAGELFF. For the CDR3, the DNA is TGTGCCAGCAGCTTGCGGCCGGCCGCCGGGGAGCTGTTTTTT. The V gene is TRBV11-2, the J gene TRBJ2-2; the D is unclear. The ends were cut back, 3 bases at V and 6 bases at J, with 11 bases in the middle. This CDR3 has 14 residues. CDR1 is SGHAT, CDR2 FQNNGV, per germline.

This clone has a handful of counts. The chain carries TRBV5-1 and TRBJ2-5, with D perhaps TRBD1 (6 bases). Germline V lookup: CDR1 SGHRS, CDR2 YFSETQ. This CDR3 has 14 residues. Trimming pared 0 bases from V and 5 bases from J, leaving 11 bases between. CDR3 residues: CASSLEQGWETQYF. The CDR3, as DNA: TGCGCCAGCAGCTTGGAACAGGGTTGGGAGACCCAGTACTTC.

The chain carries TRBV5-1 and TRBJ2-5; the D is unclear. This CDR3 region has 11 residues. Germline CDR1 SGHRS, CDR2 YFSETQ. V was cut by 6 bases and J by 0 bases, with 3 bases left in between. The CDR3 spells CASTYQETQYF. In DNA, the CDR3 is TGCGCCAGCACCTACCAAGAGACCCAGTACTTC.

The chain couples TRBV19 to TRBJ2-7, with D hard to call. V lost 5 bases, J lost 0 bases, and 17 bases lay in between. The CDR3 covers 16 residues. The germline V gene encodes CDR1 LNHDA and CDR2 SQIVND (reference sequence). In DNA form, the CDR3 reads TGTGCCAGTAGTCCGAAATTGCCCATTAGCTCCTACGAGCAGTACTTC. Its translation is CASSPKLPISSYEQYF.

The V and J genes are TRBV6-5 and TRBJ2-7, with a possible D match to TRBD1 (5 bases). The CDR3 has 13 amino acids. The germline V gene has CDR1 MNHEY and CDR2 SVGAGI. The ends were cut back, 6 bases at V and 0 bases at J, with 9 bases in the middle. The CDR3, as DNA: TGTGCCAGCAGCAGGGTGAGCTCCTACGAGCAGTACTTC. Translated: CASSRVSSYEQYF.

The J gene is TRBJ1-2, the V gene TRBV10-3; 8 bases line up with TRBD1. Germline V lookup: CDR1 ENHRY, CDR2 SYGVKD. This CDR3 is built from 15 residues. The trim removed 6 bases at V and 4 bases at J, leaving 10 bases unmatched. The CDR3 DNA reads TGTGCCATCAGCTGGTCAGGGGGCTCAGGCTATGGCTACACCTTC. It is translated as CAISWSGGSGYGYTF.

The chain carries TRBV19 and TRBJ2-5, with 7 bases that match TRBD1. This CDR3 comprises 14 residues. Trimming removed 5 bases from V and 2 bases from J; junction bases left unmatched: 5. Germline-derived CDR1 and CDR2 are LNHDA and SQIVND (reference sequence). The CDR3 bases are TGTGCCAGTAGTCTCCGGGACAGACAAGAGACCCAGTACTTC. Translated, it gives CASSLRDRQETQYF.

The genes are TRBV4-1 and TRBJ1-1; D is perhaps TRBD1 (6 bases). CDR3 length: 14 amino acids. V lost 4 bases to trimming and J lost 10 bases, with 19 bases between them. Germline V gives CDR1 MGHRA, CDR2 YSYEKL. The CDR3 DNA reads as TGCGCCAGCAGCCTCGACCAACGGGGGGCGCTAGCTTTCTTT. It specifies CASSLDQRGALAFF.

The rearrangement uses TRBV5-1 and TRBJ1-3; D remains ambiguous. CDR3 length: 17 amino acids. The ends were cut back, 0 bases at V and 0 bases at J, with 13 bases in the middle. Looked up from germline, CDR1 is SGHRS and CDR2 is YFSETQ. This CDR3 is CASSLAGILDSGNTIYF. In nucleotides, the CDR3 is TGCGCCAGCAGCTTGGCCGGGATTTTGGACTCTGGAAACACCATATATTTT.

This sequence joins TRBV18 and TRBJ2-5, with 9 bases aligning to TRBD2. This CDR3 is 17 amino acids long. V lost 3 bases, J lost 2 bases, and 10 bases stayed unmatched. The V gene's germline CDR1 is KGHSH and CDR2 LQKENI. Here the CDR3 reads CASSPHSTSGGQETQYF. Written as DNA, the CDR3 is TGTGCCAGCTCACCCCACTCGACTAGCGGAGGACAAGAGACCCAGTACTTC.

The rearrangement uses TRBV4-3 and TRBJ2-7; weak D call: TRBD1 (6 bases). Trimming removed 0 bases from V and 2 bases from J, with 11 bases in between. CDR3 length equals 15 residues. The germline CDR1 and CDR2 sequences are LGHNA and YSLEER. CDR3 nucleotide sequence: TGCGCCAGCAGCCAAGACGCGACAGGAGCCTACGAGCAGTACTTC. Its translation: CASSQDATGAYEQYF.

This chain connects TRBV4-1 to TRBJ2-2; D remains unclear. This CDR3 spans 15 amino acids. Deletions cut 4 bases from V and 4 bases from J, with 13 bases between. Germline V lookup: CDR1 MGHRA, CDR2 YSYEKL. CDR3: CASSPTAVFTGELFF. The DNA of the CDR3 is TGCGCCAGCAGCCCCACGGCGGTGTTCACCGGGGAGCTGTTTTTT.

The chain is built from TRBV10-3 and TRBJ1-4; 7 positions match TRBD1. Germline CDR1 reads ENHRY; CDR2 reads SYGVKD. The junction had 3 bases not matched to a gene; V was cut back by 8 bases and J by 0 bases. The CDR3 has 14 residues. The DNA for the CDR3 is TGTGCCATCCGGGACAGTGCAACTAATGAAAAACTGTTTTTT. It encodes CAIRDSATNEKLFF.

This chain connects TRBV9 to TRBJ2-7, with 7 bases matching TRBD1. The trim removed 0 bases at V and 4 bases at J, leaving 10 bases unmatched. CDR1 is SGDLS and CDR2 is YYNGEE in the germline V gene. The CDR3 contains 16 residues. The CDR3 DNA is TGTGCCAGCAGCGTAGATCCGAGACAGGGTGTTTACGAGCAGTACTTC. Its protein is CASSVDPRQGVYEQYF.

For the CDR3, the DNA is TGTGCCAGTAGTATTAGAATAAGGACAACCTATGGCTACACCTTC. It encodes CASSIRIRTTYGYTF. V and J are TRBV19 and TRBJ1-2; D is possibly TRBD1 (5 bases). The CDR3 spans 15 residues. V lost 3 bases and J 4 bases, leaving 15 bases between the germline ends. Germline-derived CDR1 and CDR2 are LNHDA and SQIVND (reference sequence). Using reference TRBV19 and TRBJ1-2 for the parts outside the CDR3, the full variable domain is DGGITQSPKYLFRKEGQNVTLSCEQNLNHDAMYWYRQDPGQGLRLIYYSQIVNDFQKGDIAEGYSVSREKKESFPLTVTSAQKNPTAFYLCASSIRIRTTYGYTFGSGTRLTVV.

This clone appeared a single time. This rearrangement joins TRBV28 to TRBJ2-1; 9 bases are a match to TRBD1. Trimming cost V 6 bases and J 0 bases; bases outside gene matches: 9. The CDR3 spans 17 residues. Germline-derived CDR1 and CDR2 are MDHEN and SYDVKM. The CDR3 sequence is CASRGQGIPSSYNEQFF. The DNA of the CDR3 is TGTGCCAGCAGGGGACAGGGCATCCCCAGCTCCTACAATGAGCAGTTCTTC.

The genes are TRBV27 and TRBJ2-7; D is unclear. This CDR3 contains 14 residues. The germline CDR1 and CDR2 sequences are MNHEY and SMNVEV (reference sequence). The V and J ends lost 3 bases and 3 bases respectively, with 12 bases between them. Here the CDR3 reads CASSFSRLHYEQYF. The CDR3 nucleotides are TGTGCCAGCAGTTTTAGCCGACTTCACTACGAGCAGTACTTC.

The chain has TRBV4-1 and TRBJ1-1; TRBD1 aligns across 8 bases. Per the germline V gene, CDR1 is MGHRA and CDR2 is YSYEKL. With 3 bases clipped from V and 1 base from J, the junction kept 4 bases outside the gene matches. This CDR3 comprises 15 residues. Here the CDR3 reads CASSQPDRGNTEAFF. As DNA, the CDR3 is TGCGCCAGCAGCCAGCCCGACAGGGGGAACACTGAAGCTTTCTTT.

The chain couples TRBV13 to TRBJ1-2; a weak D match, TRBD1 (6 bases). Germline V gene sequence: CDR1 PRHDT, CDR2 FYEKMQ (reference sequence). The length of the CDR3 is 15 residues. The ends were cut back, 4 bases at V and 3 bases at J, with 15 bases in the middle. The CDR3 here is CASSSQQGLYYGYTF. The DNA of the CDR3 is TGTGCCAGCAGCTCGCAACAGGGCCTGTACTATGGCTACACCTTC.

This clone came up a few times. The chain carries TRBV6-5 and TRBJ2-7; 8 bases are shared with TRBD1. Germline V gene data show CDR1 as MNHEY and CDR2 as SVGAGI. V shed 3 bases, J shed 4 bases, and the junction held 8 bases outside the gene matches. CDR3 size: 15 residues. The DNA for the CDR3 is TGTGCCAGCAGTTATCCGGGACAGGCGGCTTACGAGCAGTACTTC. Amino acids: CASSYPGQAAYEQYF.

This clone was seen a single time. In DNA, the CDR3 is TGTGCCAGCAGCCCCGGGGGGGGGCGGGCGGCCAAAAACATTCAGTACTTC. Translating gives CASSPGGGRAAKNIQYF. V usage is TRBV7-9 and J usage is TRBJ2-4; 8 nucleotides align to TRBD2. The CDR3 extends over 17 amino acids. Germline trimming cut 5 bases from V and 1 base from J; bases unmatched to any gene: 10. Germline V gene lookup returns CDR1 SEHNR and CDR2 FQNEAQ (reference sequence).

This clone was picked up one time. V gene TRBV7-9 combines with J gene TRBJ1-1, with 7 nucleotides matching TRBD1. Germline CDR1 SEHNR, CDR2 FQNEAQ (reference sequence). The ends lost 3 bases at V and 5 bases at J; junction bases unmatched: 3. The CDR3 consists of 13 residues. CDR3 coding DNA: TGTGCCAGCAGCTTCGACAGGGTAACTGAAGCTTTCTTT. It yields the protein CASSFDRVTEAFF.

This sequence joins TRBV4-2 and TRBJ2-3; 9 nucleotides agree with TRBD2. Per germline, CDR1 LGHNA and CDR2 YNFKEQ. V was pared by 4 bases and J by 0 bases, with 5 bases of the junction left unmatched. The CDR3 is 16 amino acids. The CDR3 loop reads CASSLSGRPSTDTQYF. CDR3 nucleotide sequence: TGTGCCAGCAGCCTAAGCGGGAGGCCGAGCACAGATACGCAGTATTTT.

The CDR3, as DNA: TGTGCCATCAGTGAGGGGCGGGGCGGGGGAAATGAGCAGTTCTTC. The encoded protein is CAISEGRGGGNEQFF. The chain combines TRBV10-3 with TRBJ2-1; TRBD2 agrees at 7 bases. The V gene end was trimmed by 2 bases and the J gene end by 7 bases; junction bases not matched to a gene: 8. Germline assignment: CDR1 ENHRY and CDR2 SYGVKD. The length of the CDR3 is 15 residues.

The rearrangement links TRBV2 to TRBJ2-5; perhaps TRBD1 as D (6 bases). From germline, CDR1 is SNHLY and CDR2 FYNNEI. The CDR3 extends over 11 amino acids. Trimming took off 3 bases at V and 7 bases at J, with 6 bases between the two ends. The CDR3 sequence is CASSEGATQYF. For the CDR3, the DNA is TGTGCCAGCAGTGAGGGGGCGACCCAGTACTTC.

The chain uses TRBV6-5 and TRBJ2-2; possible D gene TRBD2, 6 bases. The V end lost 0 bases, the J end lost 7 bases, and 12 bases lay between the germline ends. The CDR3 runs to 15 residues. Germline CDR1 is MNHEY and CDR2 is SVGAGI. This chain's CDR3 is CASSYSPSDGGELFF. In nucleotides, the CDR3 is TGTGCCAGCAGTTACTCCCCTAGCGACGGCGGGGAGCTGTTTTTT.

The genes are TRBV9 and TRBJ2-3, with 8 nucleotides matching TRBD2. CDR3 length equals 16 residues. V was clipped by 1 base and J by 2 bases; unmatched bases: 6. Germline values: CDR1 SGDLS, CDR2 YYNGEE. CDR3 in amino acids: CASSVSGTRSTDTQYF. CDR3 bases: TGTGCCAGCAGCGTATCCGGGACTAGGTCCACAGATACGCAGTATTTT.

This chain's CDR3 is CASSQDSQGGQPQHF. The CDR3 nucleotides are TGCGCCAGCAGCCAAGATTCCCAGGGGGGTCAGCCCCAGCATTTT. The chain is built from TRBV4-3 and TRBJ1-5, with 7 nucleotides matching TRBD1. The junction had 5 bases not matched to a gene; V was cut back by 0 bases and J by 6 bases. Germline V gives CDR1 LGHNA, CDR2 YSLEER. The CDR3 has 15 amino acids.